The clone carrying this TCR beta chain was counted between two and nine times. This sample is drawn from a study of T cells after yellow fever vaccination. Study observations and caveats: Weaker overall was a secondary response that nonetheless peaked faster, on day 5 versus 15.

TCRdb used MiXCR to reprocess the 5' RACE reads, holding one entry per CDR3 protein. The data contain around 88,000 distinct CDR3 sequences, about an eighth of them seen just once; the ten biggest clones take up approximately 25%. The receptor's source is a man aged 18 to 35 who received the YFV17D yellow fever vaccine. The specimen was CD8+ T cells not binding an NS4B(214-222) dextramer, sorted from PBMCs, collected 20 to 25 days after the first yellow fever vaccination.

This CDR3 is CASSLLGPVSDEQYF. The DNA for the CDR3 is TGTGCCAGCAGCTTACTGGGCCCTGTCTCAGACGAGCAGTACTTC. The V call is TRBV7-6, the J call TRBJ2-7; D gene ambiguous. The V gene lost 2 bases and the J gene lost 5 bases, with 16 bases spanning the gap. CDR3 length: 15 residues. Germline CDR1 and CDR2: SGHVS and FNYEAQ.